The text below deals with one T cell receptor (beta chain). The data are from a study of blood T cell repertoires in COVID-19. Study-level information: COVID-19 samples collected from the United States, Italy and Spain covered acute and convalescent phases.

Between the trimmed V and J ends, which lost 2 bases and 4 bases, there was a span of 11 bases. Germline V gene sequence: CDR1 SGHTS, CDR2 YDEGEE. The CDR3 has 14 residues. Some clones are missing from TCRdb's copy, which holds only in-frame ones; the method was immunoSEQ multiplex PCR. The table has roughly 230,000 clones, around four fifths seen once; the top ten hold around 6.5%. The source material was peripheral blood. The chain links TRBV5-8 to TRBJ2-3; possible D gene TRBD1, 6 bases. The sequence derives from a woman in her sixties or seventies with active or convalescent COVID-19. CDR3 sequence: CASSLTGWADTQYF. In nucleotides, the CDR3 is TGTGCCAGCAGCTTAACAGGGTGGGCAGATACGCAGTATTTT.